A single sample gave rise to the 30 T cell receptor beta chains below, sequenced in a study of blood T cell repertoires in COVID-19. Data came from immunoSEQ multiplex PCR; TCRdb stores just in-frame clones and leaves some out. The top ten hold roughly 6% of the sample, which has 300,000 to 400,000 clones, more than 75% seen once. Sequenced: peripheral blood. Every receptor here comes from a woman between 50 and 59 years old with COVID-19, enrolled during active disease.

The chain couples TRBV30 to TRBJ1-3; D unresolved. Germline V gives CDR1 GTSNPN, CDR2 SVGIG (reference sequence). This CDR3 has 18 amino acids. The V end was cut by 0 bases, the J end by 7 bases, with 25 bases between. The CDR3 sequence is CAWSVSPVLGVPGNTIYF. CDR3 coding DNA: TGTGCCTGGAGTGTATCTCCTGTCCTGGGCGTCCCGGGGAACACCATATATTTT. Drawing the rest from reference TRBV30 and TRBJ1-3, the complete variable domain is SQTIHQWPATLVQPVGSPLSLECTVEGTSNPNLYWYRQAAGRGLQLLFYSVGIGQISSEVPQNLSASRPQDRQFILSSKKLLLSDSGFYLCAWSVSPVLGVPGNTIYFGEGSWLTVV.

The chain links TRBV19 to TRBJ2-7, with 14 bases aligning to TRBD2. The length of the CDR3 is 16 residues. Germline V gene lookup returns CDR1 LNHDA and CDR2 SQIVND (reference sequence). V was clipped by 4 bases and J by 7 bases; unmatched bases: 9. CDR3 bases: TGTGCCAGTAGTAACTTTGGACTAGCGGGAGGAAATGAGCAGTACTTC. Protein: CASSNFGLAGGNEQYF.

The chain recombines TRBV12-3 or TRBV12-4 with TRBJ1-1; D is uncertain. The V and J ends lost 1 base and 4 bases respectively, with 7 bases between them. The CDR3 covers 13 residues. The CDR3 loop reads CASSLGRSTEAFF. CDR3 in DNA: TGTGCCAGCAGTTTAGGGAGGTCCACTGAAGCTTTCTTT.

In its sample, this clone was seen once. This chain uses TRBV14 with TRBJ2-1; 12 bases fit TRBD2. CDR1 SGHDN and CDR2 FVKESK come from the germline V gene. The CDR3 is 15 amino acids. Unmatched junction bases numbered 3, after V lost 3 bases and J lost 6 bases. As DNA, the CDR3 is TGTGCCAGCAGCCAGGCTAGCGGGAGGGGCAATGAGCAGTTCTTC. Amino acid sequence: CASSQASGRGNEQFF. Full variable domain (remainder filled in from reference TRBV14 and TRBJ2-1): EAGVTQFPSHSVIEKGQTVTLRCDPISGHDNLYWYRRVMGKEIKFLLHFVKESKQDESGMPNNRFLAERTGGTYSTLKVQPAELEDSGVYFCASSQASGRGNEQFFGPGTRLTVL.

The rearrangement uses TRBV11-1 and TRBJ2-1, with 7 nucleotides matching TRBD1. The length of the CDR3 is 12 residues. The trim removed 6 bases at V and 9 bases at J, leaving 5 bases unmatched. Germline lookup yields CDR1 SGHAT and CDR2 FQDESV (reference sequence). This CDR3 is CASSPQGVEQFF. CDR3 nucleotides: TGTGCCAGCAGTCCTCAGGGGGTTGAGCAGTTCTTC.

The chain is built from TRBV27 and TRBJ2-7; the match to TRBD2 covers 11 bases. The CDR3 contains 16 residues. CDR1 is MNHEY, CDR2 SMNVEV, per germline (reference sequence). Germline trimming cut 5 bases from V and 4 bases from J; bases unmatched to any gene: 10. This CDR3 is CASSPIAGGGRYEQYF. The CDR3 nucleotides are TGTGCCAGCAGTCCCATAGCGGGAGGGGGAAGGTACGAGCAGTACTTC.

This clone was seen a single time. Other DNA sequences from this sample encode an identical CDR3 as well. The V call is TRBV4-3, the J call TRBJ2-1; 10 bases line up with TRBD2. The CDR3 contains 15 residues. The V gene's germline CDR1 is LGHNA and CDR2 YSLEER. With V trimmed by 1 base and J by 3 bases, 0 bases remained unmatched. CDR3 region: CASSQGLAGYNEQFF. The CDR3 nucleotides are TGCGCCAGCAGCCAAGGACTAGCGGGCTACAATGAGCAGTTCTTC.

Regarding this clone: The sample contains more than one DNA sequence encoding this CDR3. The chain carries TRBV7-9 and TRBJ1-2; 8 nucleotides align to TRBD1. Germline V gene sequence: CDR1 SEHNR, CDR2 FQNEAQ (reference sequence). V was pared by 3 bases and J by 6 bases, with 0 bases of the junction left unmatched. There are 12 residues in the CDR3. The CDR3: CASSLTGDGYTF. The CDR3 DNA reads TGTGCCAGCAGCTTGACAGGGGATGGCTACACCTTC.

V is TRBV19 and J is TRBJ1-1, with D possibly TRBD1 on 5 matching bases. The CDR3 contains 16 residues. The V end was cut by 5 bases, the J end by 4 bases, with 20 bases between. CDR1 and CDR2 from the germline V gene are LNHDA and SQIVND (reference sequence). CDR3 in DNA: TGTGCCAGTAGTCCCAGGAGGGCCTCGAGGGGCACTGAAGCTTTCTTT. Translation: CASSPRRASRGTEAFF.

The J gene is TRBJ2-7, the V gene TRBV30, with TRBD1 matching over 12 bases. Per the germline V gene, CDR1 is GTSNPN and CDR2 is SVGIG (reference sequence). With 3 bases clipped from V and 3 bases from J, the junction kept 12 bases outside the gene matches. The CDR3 totals 17 residues. The CDR3 region has the DNA TGTGCCTGGAGCGCCAGGCTCGGGACAGGGGGCCACTACGAGCAGTACTTC. Protein sequence: CAWSARLGTGGHYEQYF.

V and J are TRBV11-3 and TRBJ2-7, with 9 bases that match TRBD1. The CDR3 totals 16 residues. Germline V CDR1 and CDR2: SGHNT, YENEEA. V shed 4 bases and J 9 bases; nucleotides not matched to a gene: 16. The CDR3 coding sequence is TGTGCCAGCAGCTCACCCCGGACAGGGGACGTGGGCGGGCAGTACTTC. Translation: CASSSPRTGDVGGQYF.

In its sample, this clone was seen once. The genes are TRBV19 and TRBJ1-2; no firm D call. The V and J ends lost 4 bases and 6 bases respectively, with 15 bases between them. Germline CDR1 and CDR2: LNHDA and SQIVND (reference sequence). This CDR3 has 14 residues. The CDR3 nucleotides read TGTGCCAGTAGTACACGGGATCGAAGCCATGGCTACACCTTC. It yields the protein CASSTRDRSHGYTF.

The rearrangement uses TRBV28 and TRBJ2-3; 7 bases match TRBD2. Per germline, CDR1 MDHEN and CDR2 SYDVKM. The V gene end was trimmed by 1 base and the J gene end by 1 base; junction bases not matched to a gene: 8. There are 17 residues in the CDR3. This CDR3 is CASSLSRLARGTDTQYF. The CDR3 bases are TGTGCCAGCAGTTTATCGAGACTAGCTAGGGGCACAGATACGCAGTATTTT.

This sequence joins TRBV7-3 and TRBJ2-1; 8 positions match TRBD1. This CDR3 region has 16 residues. After removal of 2 bases from V and 6 bases from J, the junction contained 9 bases not matched to a gene. From germline, CDR1 is SGHTA and CDR2 FQGTGA. The CDR3 DNA follows: TGTGCCAGCAGCTTAGCAGGGGGCAGGTTCCCCAATGAGCAGTTCTTC. This translates into CASSLAGGRFPNEQFF.

The chain links TRBV3-1 (or the pseudogene TRBV3-2) to TRBJ2-3, with TRBD1 matching 8 bases. This CDR3 region has 16 residues. Germline V gives CDR1 LGHDT, CDR2 YNNKEL (reference sequence). The junction had 9 bases not matched to a gene; V was cut back by 5 bases and J by 2 bases. In nucleotides, the CDR3 is TGTGCCAGCAGCTTCTTGACAGGGGACTTCACAGATACGCAGTATTTT. Its protein product is CASSFLTGDFTDTQYF.

The chain has TRBV2 and TRBJ1-6, with 9 nucleotides matching TRBD1. With V trimmed by 7 bases and J by 8 bases, 9 bases remained unmatched. Germline V lookup: CDR1 SNHLY, CDR2 FYNNEI. The CDR3 spans 15 residues. The DNA for the CDR3 is TGTGCCAGCACTACAGGACAGGGGTATTATTCACCCCTCCACTTT. This sequence encodes CASTTGQGYYSPLHF.

This clone was observed a few times. V gene TRBV27 combines with J gene TRBJ2-7, with 10 bases identical to TRBD1. The trim removed 4 bases at V and 0 bases at J, leaving 9 bases unmatched. This CDR3 region has 17 residues. Germline CDR1 and CDR2: MNHEY and SMNVEV (reference sequence). The CDR3 DNA sequence: TGTGCCAGCAGTTCAGACAGGGGGCCGGGTGGCTCCTACGAGCAGTACTTC. Amino acids: CASSSDRGPGGSYEQYF.

The V call is TRBV5-1, the J call TRBJ2-7; D gene unclear. The ends were cut back, 2 bases at V and 4 bases at J, with 13 bases in the middle. In germline, CDR1 is SGHRS, CDR2 YFSETQ. The CDR3 totals 14 residues. CDR3 residues: CASSFGFRSYEQYF. In DNA form, the CDR3 reads TGCGCCAGCAGCTTTGGATTTAGGAGTTACGAGCAGTACTTC.

The chain has TRBV6-1 and TRBJ2-3; tentatively, D is TRBD1 (6 bases). The CDR3 is 15 residues long. Trimming shortened V by 3 bases and J by 3 bases, and 13 bases separated the two germline ends. Germline values: CDR1 MNHNS, CDR2 SASEGT. The CDR3 DNA sequence: TGTGCCAGCAGTGACCGGGACATAAAAACAGATACGCAGTATTTT. Protein product: CASSDRDIKTDTQYF.

This chain connects TRBV5-4 to TRBJ2-1, with TRBD2 identical over 9 bases. CDR3 length: 15 amino acids. V gave up 2 bases and J gave up 4 bases; unmatched junction bases: 4. Germline CDR1 SGHNT, CDR2 YYREEE (reference sequence). DNA for the CDR3: TGTGCCAGCAGCTTAGGTGCGGGAGGGTACAATGAGCAGTTCTTC. This codes for CASSLGAGGYNEQFF.

J is TRBJ1-1 and V is TRBV9; 8 nucleotides agree with TRBD1. V shed 4 bases and J 0 bases; nucleotides not matched to a gene: 8. The CDR3 sequence is 16 residues long. Per germline, CDR1 SGDLS and CDR2 YYNGEE. The CDR3 protein is CASSPGQGLMNTEAFF. In nucleotides, the CDR3 is TGTGCCAGCAGCCCCGGACAGGGTCTTATGAACACTGAAGCTTTCTTT.

The chain uses TRBV30 and TRBJ1-6, with D perhaps TRBD1 (5 bases). The length of the CDR3 is 17 residues. From germline, CDR1 is GTSNPN and CDR2 SVGIG (reference sequence). Deletions cut 2 bases from V and 8 bases from J, with 22 bases between. The CDR3 DNA reads TGTGCCTGGAGTTGGGGAAGGACAAGCGTTTTTGATTCACCCCTCCACTTT. It translates to CAWSWGRTSVFDSPLHF. Full variable domain (remainder filled in from reference TRBV30 and TRBJ1-6): SQTIHQWPATLVQPVGSPLSLECTVEGTSNPNLYWYRQAAGRGLQLLFYSVGIGQISSEVPQNLSASRPQDRQFILSSKKLLLSDSGFYLCAWSWGRTSVFDSPLHFGNGTRLTVT.

The genes are TRBV4-1 and TRBJ2-7, with D perhaps TRBD2 (6 bases). Germline V gives CDR1 MGHRA, CDR2 YSYEKL. V was trimmed by 0 bases and J by 5 bases, leaving 11 bases between them. CDR3 length: 14 amino acids. The CDR3 loop reads CASSQDRSGDEQYF. CDR3 in DNA: TGCGCCAGCAGCCAAGATAGGTCGGGGGACGAGCAGTACTTC.

The chain combines TRBV5-6 with TRBJ1-5; a weak D match, TRBD1 (5 bases). The CDR3 length is 13 residues. Looked up from germline, CDR1 is SGHDT and CDR2 is YYEEEE. The V end lost 5 bases, the J end lost 2 bases, and 8 bases lay between the germline ends. CDR3 coding DNA: TGTGCCAGCAGTTTACAGGGCAATCAGCCCCAGCATTTT. Protein product: CASSLQGNQPQHF. Full variable domain (missing parts from reference TRBV5-6 and TRBJ1-5): DAGVTQSPTHLIKTRGQQVTLRCSPKSGHDTVSWYQQALGQGPQFIFQYYEEEERQRGNFPDRFSGHQFPNYSSELNVNALLLGDSALYLCASSLQGNQPQHFGDGTRLSIL.

This chain links TRBV27 with TRBJ2-1, with D possibly matching TRBD1 (6 bases). The CDR3 runs 14 residues. The V end was cut by 4 bases, the J end by 6 bases, with 13 bases between. From germline, CDR1 is MNHEY and CDR2 SMNVEV (reference sequence). The CDR3 protein is CASSWQGYLNEQFF. The CDR3 DNA reads as TGTGCCAGCAGTTGGCAGGGGTATCTCAATGAGCAGTTCTTC.

The chain joins TRBV5-1 to TRBJ1-1; 7 bases map to TRBD1. Unmatched junction bases numbered 7, after V lost 2 bases and J lost 3 bases. Germline lookup yields CDR1 SGHRS and CDR2 YFSETQ. The CDR3 sequence is 15 residues long. Here the CDR3 reads CASSLTGAPDTEAFF. DNA of the CDR3: TGCGCCAGCAGCTTAACAGGGGCACCGGACACTGAAGCTTTCTTT.

J is TRBJ2-7 and V is TRBV11-3; 7 bases align to TRBD1. The germline gives CDR1 SGHNT, CDR2 YENEEA. The CDR3 has 14 residues. V shed 5 bases, J shed 6 bases, and the junction held 10 bases outside the gene matches. Here the CDR3 DNA reads TGTGCCAGCAGCCCCTTTGAGGGGGCCGGCGAGCAGTACTTC. Translated: CASSPFEGAGEQYF.

This rearrangement joins TRBV5-4 to TRBJ1-1; D gene ambiguous. Between the trimmed V and J ends, which lost 0 bases and 3 bases, there was a span of 12 bases. The CDR3 is 15 residues long. Germline CDR1 is SGHNT and CDR2 is YYREEE (reference sequence). This chain's CDR3 is CASSLGRSTDTEAFF. The CDR3 region has the DNA TGTGCCAGCAGCTTGGGCAGGTCTACGGACACTGAAGCTTTCTTT.

The J gene is TRBJ1-2, the V gene TRBV15; 12 positions match TRBD1. J was trimmed by 7 bases and V by 2 bases; bases with no gene match: 11. This CDR3 comprises 17 residues. Germline-derived CDR1 and CDR2 are LNHNV and YYDKDF (reference sequence). Written as DNA, the CDR3 is TGTGCCACCAGCAGATCACCGGGACAGGGGGCAGTGGGTGGCTACACCTTC. Translation gives CATSRSPGQGAVGGYTF.

This chain's CDR3 is CASSSRADRIYSNQPQHF. As DNA, the CDR3 is TGTGCCAGCAGCTCACGCGCGGACAGGATCTATAGCAATCAGCCCCAGCATTTT. The J gene is TRBJ1-5, the V gene TRBV5-6; 7 bases map to TRBD1. CDR1 and CDR2 (germline): SGHDT, YYEEEE. This CDR3 is 18 amino acids long. J was trimmed by 0 bases and V by 3 bases; bases with no gene match: 12.